This T cell receptor (beta chain) was recorded in a study of CD8+ T cells in alopecia areata. Starting from PBMCs, sorting isolated CD4+ and CD8+ T cells. RNA extraction and reverse transcription yielded cDNA as sequencing template. Generated by immunoSEQ multiplex PCR, the TCRdb table keeps only in-frame clones and is missing some. This sample has 90,000 to 120,000 clones, with around 59% found just once. Losses at the gene ends were 6 bases for V and 6 bases for J; bases not matched to a gene: 12. Germline V gene sequence: CDR1 MDHEN, CDR2 SYDVKM. This CDR3 is built from 16 residues. Broader study findings: Whereas mice showed it more clearly, TCR sharing across patients was murkier, possibly because of HLA. Researchers report lesional scalp, most notably alopecia totalis/universalis, outstripped normal scalp in clonality. Normal skin's resident alphabeta T cells are also sequenced in scalp samples.

Comment on this clone: Antigen specificity is unknown.

The V gene is TRBV28, the J gene TRBJ2-1; 9 bases line up with TRBD2. The sequencing input was CD8+ T cells sorted from blood. The sequence came from a human donor in good health. The chain's CDR3 is CASSKPGTSPFNEQFF. In DNA form, the CDR3 reads TGTGCCAGCAGCAAGCCCGGGACTAGCCCATTCAATGAGCAGTTCTTC.